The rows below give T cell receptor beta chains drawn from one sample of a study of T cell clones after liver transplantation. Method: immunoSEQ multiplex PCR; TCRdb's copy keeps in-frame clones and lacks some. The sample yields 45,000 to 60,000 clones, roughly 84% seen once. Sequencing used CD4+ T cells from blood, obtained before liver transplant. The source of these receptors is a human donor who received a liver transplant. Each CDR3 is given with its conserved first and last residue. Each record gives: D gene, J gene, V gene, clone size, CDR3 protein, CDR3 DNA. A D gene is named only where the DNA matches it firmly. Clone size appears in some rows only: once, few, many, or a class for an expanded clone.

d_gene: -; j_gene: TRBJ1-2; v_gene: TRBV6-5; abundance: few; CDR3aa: CASSSNNGYTF; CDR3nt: TGTGCCAGCAGTTCCAACAATGGCTACACCTTC
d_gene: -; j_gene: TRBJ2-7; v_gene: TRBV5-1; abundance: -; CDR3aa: CASSSGGGQGTYEQYF; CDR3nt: TGCGCCAGCAGCTCGGGAGGGGGACAGGGTACCTACGAGCAGTACTTC
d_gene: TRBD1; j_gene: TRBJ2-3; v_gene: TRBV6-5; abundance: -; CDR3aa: CASRVQGASTDTQYF; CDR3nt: TGTGCCAGCAGGGTACAGGGGGCGAGCACAGATACGCAGTATTTT
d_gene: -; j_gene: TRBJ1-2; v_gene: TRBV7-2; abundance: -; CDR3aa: CASSLFNYGYTF; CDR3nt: TGTGCCAGCAGCTTATTCAACTATGGCTACACCTTC
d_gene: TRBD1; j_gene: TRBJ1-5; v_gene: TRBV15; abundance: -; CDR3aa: CATSPMGGGGQPQHF; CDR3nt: TGTGCCACCAGCCCAATGGGAGGGGGCGGCCAGCCCCAGCATTTT
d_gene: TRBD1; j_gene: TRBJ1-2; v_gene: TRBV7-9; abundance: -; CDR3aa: CASSPTVGQVNYGYTF; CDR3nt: TGTGCCAGCAGCCCGACCGTTGGACAGGTTAACTATGGCTACACCTTC
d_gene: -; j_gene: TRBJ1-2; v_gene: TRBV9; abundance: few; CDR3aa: CASSVAGGGASYGYTF; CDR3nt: TGTGCCAGCAGCGTAGCTGGAGGGGGTGCTAGCTATGGCTACACCTTC
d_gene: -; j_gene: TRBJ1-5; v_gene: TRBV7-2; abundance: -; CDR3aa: CASSPEPGGNQPQHF; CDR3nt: TGTGCCAGCAGCCCGGAACCTGGGGGCAATCAGCCCCAGCATTTT
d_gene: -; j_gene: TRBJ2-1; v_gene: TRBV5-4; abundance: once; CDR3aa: CASSLGGQNNEQFF; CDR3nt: TGTGCCAGCAGCTTGGGGGGGCAAAACAATGAGCAGTTCTTC
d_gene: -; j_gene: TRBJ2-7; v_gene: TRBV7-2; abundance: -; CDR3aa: CASSLVAYEQYF; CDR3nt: TGTGCCAGCAGCTTAGTAGCGTACGAGCAGTACTTC
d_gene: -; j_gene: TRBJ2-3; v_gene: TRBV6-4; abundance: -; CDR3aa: CASSAEGDTQYF; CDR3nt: TGTGCCAGCAGTGCGGAGGGAGATACGCAGTATTTT
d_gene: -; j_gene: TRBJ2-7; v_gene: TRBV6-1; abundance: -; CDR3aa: CASSEGGGPTYEQYF; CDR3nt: TGTGCCAGCAGTGAAGGAGGGGGGCCAACCTACGAGCAGTATTTC
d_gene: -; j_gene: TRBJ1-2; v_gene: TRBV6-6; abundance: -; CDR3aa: CASRGTSGYGYTF; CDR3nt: TGTGCCAGCAGGGGGACTTCTGGCTATGGCTACACCTTC
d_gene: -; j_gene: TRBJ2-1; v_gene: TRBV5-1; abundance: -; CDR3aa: CASSLPGTYNEQFF; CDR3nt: TGCGCCAGCAGCTTGCCCGGGACCTACAATGAGCAGTTCTTC
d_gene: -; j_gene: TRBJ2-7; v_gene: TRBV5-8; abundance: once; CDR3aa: CASSLVRGVNHEQYF; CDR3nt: TGTGCCAGCAGCTTGGTAAGAGGGGTCAACCACGAGCAGTACTTC
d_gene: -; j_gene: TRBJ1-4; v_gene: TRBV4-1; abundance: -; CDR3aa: CASSDSETTNEKLFF; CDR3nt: TGCGCCAGCAGCGACTCAGAGACAACTAATGAAAAACTGTTTTTT
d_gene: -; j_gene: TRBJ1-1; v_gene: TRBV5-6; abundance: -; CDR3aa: CASSTNRNTEAFF; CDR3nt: TGTGCCAGCAGCACGAACAGGAACACTGAAGCTTTCTTT
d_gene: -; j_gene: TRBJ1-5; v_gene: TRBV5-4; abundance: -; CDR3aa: CASSLDGNQPQHF; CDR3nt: TGTGCCAGCAGCTTGGATGGTAATCAGCCCCAGCATTTT
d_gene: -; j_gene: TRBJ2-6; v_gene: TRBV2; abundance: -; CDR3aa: CARQGTGANVLTF; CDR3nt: TGTGCCAGACAGGGCACTGGGGCCAACGTCCTGACTTTC
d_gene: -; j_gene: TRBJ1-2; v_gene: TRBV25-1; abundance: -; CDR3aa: CASRAGDYGYTF; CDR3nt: TGTGCCAGCAGGGCGGGAGACTATGGCTACACCTTC
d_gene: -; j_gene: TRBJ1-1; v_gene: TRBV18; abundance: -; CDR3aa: CASSPLERQQMNTEAFF; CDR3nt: TGTGCCAGCTCACCCCTTGAGCGACAGCAAATGAACACTGAAGCTTTCTTT
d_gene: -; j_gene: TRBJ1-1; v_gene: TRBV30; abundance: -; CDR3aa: CAAAWTEAFF; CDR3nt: TGTGCCGCGGCTTGGACTGAAGCTTTCTTT
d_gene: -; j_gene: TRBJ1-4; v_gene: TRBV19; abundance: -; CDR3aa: CAAGSPRVEKLFF; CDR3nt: TGTGCCGCAGGCAGCCCGCGAGTTGAAAAACTGTTTTTT
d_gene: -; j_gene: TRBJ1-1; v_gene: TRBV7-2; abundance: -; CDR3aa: CASSPPGRTEAFF; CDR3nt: TGTGCCAGCAGCCCCCCCGGGCGCACTGAAGCTTTCTTT
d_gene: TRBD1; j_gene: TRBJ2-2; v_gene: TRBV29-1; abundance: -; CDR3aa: CSAGQGSINTGELFF; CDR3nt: TGCAGCGCTGGACAGGGGTCAATCAACACCGGGGAGCTGTTTTTT
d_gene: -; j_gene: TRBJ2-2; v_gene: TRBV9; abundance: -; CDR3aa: CASSLTSGYGGELFF; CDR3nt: TGTGCCAGCAGCCTGACAAGCGGGTATGGCGGGGAGCTGTTTTTT
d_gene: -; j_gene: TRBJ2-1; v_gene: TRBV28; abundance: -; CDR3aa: CASSSVGRRRSYNEQFF; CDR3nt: TGTGCCAGCAGTTCCGTGGGCAGGCGGCGCTCCTACAATGAGCAGTTCTTC
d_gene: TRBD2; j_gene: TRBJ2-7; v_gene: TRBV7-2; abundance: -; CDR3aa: CASRAGVEQYF; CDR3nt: TGTGCCAGTCGGGCGGGGGTCGAGCAGTACTTC
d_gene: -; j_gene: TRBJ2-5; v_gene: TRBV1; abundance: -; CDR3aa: CTSLSTSWFETQYF; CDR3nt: TGCACCAGCCTCTCGACTAGTTGGTTTGAGACCCAGTACTTC
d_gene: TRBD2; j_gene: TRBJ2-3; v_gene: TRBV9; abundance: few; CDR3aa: CASSVREGRTDTQYF; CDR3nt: TGTGCCAGCAGCGTACGGGAGGGCCGCACAGATACGCAGTATTTT
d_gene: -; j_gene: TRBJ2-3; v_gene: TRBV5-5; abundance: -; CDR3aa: CASSLVADTQYF; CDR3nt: TGTGCCAGCAGCTTGGTAGCAGATACGCAGTATTTT
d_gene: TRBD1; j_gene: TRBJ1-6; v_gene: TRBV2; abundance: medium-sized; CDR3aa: CASADDRGFSPLHF; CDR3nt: TGTGCCAGCGCCGACGACAGGGGGTTTTCACCCCTCCACTTT
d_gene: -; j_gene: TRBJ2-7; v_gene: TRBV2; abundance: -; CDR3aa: CASRPQGKAYEQYF; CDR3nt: TGTGCCAGCAGGCCCCAGGGGAAGGCCTACGAGCAGTACTTC
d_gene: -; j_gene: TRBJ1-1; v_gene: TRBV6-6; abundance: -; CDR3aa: CASSYGNGLNTEAFF; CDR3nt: TGTGCCAGCAGTTACGGGAACGGATTGAACACTGAAGCTTTCTTT
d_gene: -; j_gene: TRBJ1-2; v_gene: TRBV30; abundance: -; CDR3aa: CACSWGQGLGGYTF; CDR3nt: TGTGCCTGCTCGTGGGGGCAGGGTCTTGGTGGCTACACCTTC
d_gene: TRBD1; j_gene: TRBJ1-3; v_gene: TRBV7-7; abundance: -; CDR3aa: CASSRPGGRIYF; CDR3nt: TGTGCCAGCAGCAGACCAGGGGGGCGGATATATTTT
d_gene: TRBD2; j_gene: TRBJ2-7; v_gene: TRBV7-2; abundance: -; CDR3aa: CASSLRLAGSHEQYF; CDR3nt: TGTGCCAGCAGCTTAAGGCTAGCGGGGAGCCACGAGCAGTACTTC
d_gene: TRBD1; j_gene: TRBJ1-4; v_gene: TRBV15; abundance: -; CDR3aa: CATSRTGAGEKLFF; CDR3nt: TGTGCCACCAGCCGAACAGGGGCAGGGGAAAAACTGTTTTTT
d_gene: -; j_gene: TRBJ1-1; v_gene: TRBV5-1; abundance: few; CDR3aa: CASSEPGVMNTEAFF; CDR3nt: TGCGCCAGCAGCGAACCGGGAGTAATGAACACTGAAGCTTTCTTT
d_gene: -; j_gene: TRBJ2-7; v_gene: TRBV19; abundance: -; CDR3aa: CASSSRASASTYEQYF; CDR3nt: TGTGCCAGTAGTTCCCGAGCTAGCGCCAGCACCTACGAGCAGTACTTC
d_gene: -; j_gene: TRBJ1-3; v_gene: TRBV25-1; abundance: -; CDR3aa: CASSDSGSVGNTIYF; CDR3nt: TGTGCCAGCAGTGACTCAGGGTCGGTGGGAAACACCATATATTTT
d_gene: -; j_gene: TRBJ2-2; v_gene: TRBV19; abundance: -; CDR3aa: CASSILQSPTGELFF; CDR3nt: TGTGCCAGTAGTATTCTGCAGTCTCCCACCGGGGAGCTGTTTTTT
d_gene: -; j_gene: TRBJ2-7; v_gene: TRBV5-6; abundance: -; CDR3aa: CASSPDWGSSYEQYF; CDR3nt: TGTGCCAGCAGCCCCGACTGGGGGAGTTCCTACGAGCAGTACTTC
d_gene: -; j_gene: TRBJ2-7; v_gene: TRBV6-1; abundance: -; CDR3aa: CASSEAPRRYEQYF; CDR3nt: TGTGCCAGCAGTGAAGCCCCTAGGAGATACGAGCAGTACTTC
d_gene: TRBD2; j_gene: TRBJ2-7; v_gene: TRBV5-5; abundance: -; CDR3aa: CASSSGLAGTNF; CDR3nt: TGTGCCAGCAGCTCGGGACTAGCGGGGACTAACTTC
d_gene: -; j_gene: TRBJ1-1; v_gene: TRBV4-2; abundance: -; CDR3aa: CASSQDLGTEAFF; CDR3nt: TGTGCCAGCAGCCAAGACTTAGGCACTGAAGCTTTCTTT
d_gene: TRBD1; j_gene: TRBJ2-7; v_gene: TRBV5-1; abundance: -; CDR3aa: CASSSYRGSSSYEQYF; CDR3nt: TGCGCCAGCAGCAGTTACAGGGGGTCGTCCTCCTACGAGCAGTACTTC